The rows below give T cell receptor beta chains drawn from one sample of a study of T cell responses to AZD1222 COVID-19 vaccine. TCRdb keeps only in-frame clones here, not all; method: immunoSEQ multiplex PCR. The sample lists over 200,000 clones; roughly 94% were seen once. Sequencing was performed on peripheral blood, taken 28 days after the second dose of the MenACWY control vaccine. The receptors were gathered from an adult who received the MenACWY meningococcal vaccine as a control. Both conserved end residues are part of each CDR3. The order of the fields is CDR3 protein, CDR3 DNA, V gene, clone size, J gene, D gene. The D gene is left open where the match is weak. Some rows mark clone size as missing; the rest say once, few, many or name a class of expanded clone.

CASSRLSSQGLDTQYF,TGTGCCAGCAGTCGTCTCAGCTCCCAAGGACTAGATACGCAGTATTTT,TRBV6-2/TRBV6-3,.,TRBJ2-3,.
CASSYSGSGNTIYF,TGTGCCAGCAGTTACTCGGGGTCCGGAAACACCATATATTTT,TRBV6-2/TRBV6-3,.,TRBJ1-3,.
CASREGGTEAFF,TGTGCCAGCAGAGAGGGAGGGACTGAAGCTTTCTTT,TRBV6-5,.,TRBJ1-1,.
CASSLVGDRNQPQHF,TGTGCTAGCAGCTTAGTTGGGGACCGCAATCAGCCCCAGCATTTT,TRBV7-7,.,TRBJ1-5,.
CATRLKLAGGPGETQYF,TGTGCCACCCGCCTGAAACTAGCGGGGGGGCCGGGAGAGACCCAGTACTTC,TRBV10-3,.,TRBJ2-5,TRBD2
CASPAGSAGNTIYF,TGTGCCAGCCCTGCAGGGTCGGCCGGAAACACCATATATTTT,TRBV28,.,TRBJ1-3,.
CASSQVGGNIQYF,TGCGCCAGCAGCCAAGTTGGTGGAAACATTCAGTACTTC,TRBV4-1,once,TRBJ2-4,.
CASSLVSRGDTQYF,TGTGCCAGCAGCTTAGTCTCTAGAGGGGATACGCAGTATTTT,TRBV7-9,.,TRBJ2-3,.
CAWSVRQDYGYTF,TGTGCCTGGAGTGTACGCCAGGACTATGGCTACACCTTC,TRBV30,.,TRBJ1-2,.
CASSTSYQETQYF,TGTGCCAGCAGCACGAGTTACCAAGAGACCCAGTACTTC,TRBV5-4,.,TRBJ2-5,.
CASSYSGHTEAFF,TGTGCCAGCAGTTACTCGGGCCACACTGAAGCTTTCTTT,TRBV6-2/TRBV6-3,few,TRBJ1-1,.
CASSRTDEAFF,TGTGCCAGCTCACGGACAGATGAAGCTTTCTTT,TRBV18,.,TRBJ1-1,.
CASRTGATDTQYF,TGCGCCAGCAGGACAGGGGCCACAGATACGCAGTATTTT,TRBV5-1,.,TRBJ2-3,TRBD1
CASSQDYRAKNSPLHF,TGCGCCAGCAGCCAAGATTACAGGGCAAAAAATTCACCCCTCCACTTT,TRBV4-3,.,TRBJ1-6,.
CASSPPVQGKEQYF,TGTGCCAGCTCACCACCTGTACAGGGAAAAGAGCAGTACTTC,TRBV18,.,TRBJ2-7,.
CSASPSGGLLGTQYF,TGCAGTGCTAGTCCTAGCGGGGGCCTCCTAGGGACCCAGTACTTC,TRBV20-1,.,TRBJ2-5,TRBD2
CASSFDRAYEQYF,TGTGCCAGCAGTTTCGACAGGGCCTACGAGCAGTACTTC,TRBV28,.,TRBJ2-7,TRBD1
CASSRLSGRAHTGELFF,TGTGCCAGCAGCAGACTTAGCGGGAGGGCCCACACCGGGGAGCTGTTTTTT,TRBV21-1,.,TRBJ2-2,.
CASRSQGENEKLFF,TGTGCCAGCAGATCACAGGGGGAAAATGAAAAACTGTTTTTT,TRBV13,.,TRBJ1-4,TRBD1
CASSLEFGTDTQYF,TGCGCCAGCAGCCTTGAGTTCGGCACAGATACGCAGTATTTT,TRBV5-1,once,TRBJ2-3,.
CAISESGTAEKLFF,TGTGCCATCAGTGAGTCGGGGACAGCTGAAAAACTGTTTTTT,TRBV10-3,.,TRBJ1-4,TRBD1
CASKSSGGITYEQYF,TGTGCCAGCAAATCCAGCGGGGGGATAACCTACGAGCAGTACTTC,TRBV28,.,TRBJ2-7,TRBD2
CATRNRTGAQETQYF,TGTGCCACCAGAAATCGGACAGGTGCACAAGAGACCCAGTACTTC,TRBV5-4,.,TRBJ2-5,TRBD1
CASTSTSGANVLTF,TGTGCCAGCACCTCCACCTCTGGGGCCAACGTCCTGACTTTC,TRBV9,.,TRBJ2-6,.
CASSLHRGYEQYF,TGTGCCAGCAGCTTACACAGGGGCTACGAGCAGTACTTC,TRBV11-2,.,TRBJ2-7,TRBD1
CAANRGWGTEAFF,TGTGCCGCAAACAGGGGGTGGGGGACTGAAGCTTTCTTT,TRBV30,.,TRBJ1-1,TRBD1
CASSLDGVQSYTF,TGTGCCAGCAGCCTCGACGGAGTGCAAAGCTACACCTTC,TRBV7-6,.,TRBJ1-2,.
CASRLVSGNTIYF,TGTGCCAGCAGGCTGGTCTCTGGAAACACCATATATTTT,TRBV6-5,.,TRBJ1-3,.
CASSQLAGASHEQYF,TGTGCCAGCAGCCAACTAGCGGGAGCGAGCCACGAGCAGTACTTC,TRBV14,.,TRBJ2-7,TRBD2
CASSAVSSGYEQYF,TGTGCCAGCAGCGCGGTGTCTAGCGGATACGAGCAGTACTTC,TRBV5-4,.,TRBJ2-7,TRBD2
CASSTDRDQPQHF,TGTGCCAGCAGCACCGACAGGGATCAGCCCCAGCATTTT,TRBV7-2,.,TRBJ1-5,TRBD1
CASSQDTLNNEQFF,TGTGCCAGCAGCCAAGATACCCTTAACAATGAGCAGTTCTTC,TRBV3-1/TRBV3-2,.,TRBJ2-1,.
CASSKGQVGNTIYF,TGCGCCAGCAGCAAAGGACAGGTTGGAAACACCATATATTTT,TRBV5-1,.,TRBJ1-3,TRBD1
CASSQRTGLNTEAFF,TGTGCCAGCAGCCAACGGACAGGACTGAACACTGAAGCTTTCTTT,TRBV14,.,TRBJ1-1,TRBD1
CASSLAGPGGSPLHF,TGTGCCAGCAGTTTAGCGGGCCCAGGGGGTTCACCCCTCCACTTT,TRBV27,once,TRBJ1-6,TRBD1
CASSENFGGGGSYNEQFF,TGTGCCAGCAGTGAAAATTTTGGGGGCGGGGGCTCCTACAATGAGCAGTTCTTC,TRBV25-1,.,TRBJ2-1,.
CASSYGAQRNTEAFF,TGTGCCAGCAGTTACGGGGCGCAGAGGAACACTGAAGCTTTCTTT,TRBV6-2/TRBV6-3,.,TRBJ1-1,.
CASSLNGGTVEQYF,TGTGCCAGCAGTTTGAATGGAGGTACTGTCGAGCAGTACTTC,TRBV28,.,TRBJ2-7,.
CASSLAPPWANEQFF,TGTGCCAGCAGTTTAGCCCCACCGTGGGCCAATGAGCAGTTCTTC,TRBV27,.,TRBJ2-1,.